These T cell receptor beta chains were read from a single sample in a study of control samples from healthy donors and cancer patients. The protocol was immunoSEQ multiplex PCR, while the TCRdb copy is restricted to in-frame clones and leaves out a portion. The table has under 150,000 clones, about 94% seen once. The sequencing input was blood. The source is a man aged 30 to 45 in good health. Both conserved end residues are part of each CDR3. D genes are given only for firm matches. Where a row states a size, it is once, few, many or the class of an expanded clone; other rows omit it.

>TRBJ2-1|-|TRBV7-8|-
TGTGCCAGCAGCTTAGGGAGCCAGTATGCCAATGAGCAGTTCTTC
CASSLGSQYANEQFF
>TRBJ2-7|-|TRBV11-3|-
TGTGCCAGCAGCCCAGGACAGTTGGAGGGATACGAGCAGTACTTC
CASSPGQLEGYEQYF
>TRBJ1-1|-|TRBV7-9|-
TGTGCCAGCAGCTTACAAGGGTCTGAAGCTTTCTTT
CASSLQGSEAFF
>TRBJ2-2|-|TRBV9|-
TGTGCCAGCGGGAAGGGGTCGAACACCGGGGAGCTGTTTTTT
CASGKGSNTGELFF
>TRBJ1-2|TRBD1|TRBV29-1|-
TGCAGCGCTGCCCCGGGACAGGGCTATGGCTACACCTTC
CSAAPGQGYGYTF
>TRBJ2-1|-|TRBV5-1|-
TGCGCCAGCAGCGCGGGGAACAGTTACAATGAGCAGTTCTTC
CASSAGNSYNEQFF
>TRBJ2-7|TRBD1|TRBV7-2|-
TGTGCCAGCAGCCGCGACAGGGTTGTCGAGCAGTACTTC
CASSRDRVVEQYF
>TRBJ1-5|TRBD1|TRBV18|-
TGTGCCAGCTCGCGGCAGGGGGCCGGCAGCAATCAGCCCCAGCATTTT
CASSRQGAGSNQPQHF
>TRBJ1-5|TRBD1|TRBV6-2/TRBV6-3|-
TGTGCCAGCAGTGACGGACAGGGGGACAATCAGCCCCAGCATTTT
CASSDGQGDNQPQHF
>TRBJ1-4|-|TRBV7-9|once
TGTGCCAGCAGCTTAGCTGTCGGGGGTGCTAATGAAAAACTGTTTTTT
CASSLAVGGANEKLFF
>TRBJ1-1|TRBD1|TRBV5-1|-
TGCGCCAGCAGCGCGGGGACAGGGGGAGGGATGAACACTGAAGCTTTCTTT
CASSAGTGGGMNTEAFF
>TRBJ2-6|-|TRBV25-1|-
TGTGCCAGCAGTGAAGGTCAGTTTGCCTCTGGGGCCAACGTCCTGACTTTC
CASSEGQFASGANVLTF
>TRBJ1-2|-|TRBV6-4|-
TGTGCCAGCAGGACGAAGGGAGGGAACTATGGCTACACCTTC
CASRTKGGNYGYTF
>TRBJ2-7|TRBD2|TRBV4-1|-
TGCGCCAGCAGCCAGACTAGCGGGGTGACCTACGAGCAGTACTTC
CASSQTSGVTYEQYF
>TRBJ2-3|-|TRBV5-1|once
TGCGCCAGCAGCTTGGCTCGTAACACAGATACGCAGTATTTT
CASSLARNTDTQYF
>TRBJ2-3|TRBD1|TRBV19|-
TGTGCCAGTAGTATCGTTAGTCGGGGGACAGGGTCAGATACGCAGTATTTT
CASSIVSRGTGSDTQYF
>TRBJ1-1|-|TRBV6-5|-
TGTGCCAGCAGTCTAGGAGGCGCTTTCTTT
CASSLGGAFF
>TRBJ2-4|-|TRBV5-1|-
TGCGCCAGCAGTCCGTGGGCGGGGAGTGACATTCAGTACTTC
CASSPWAGSDIQYF
>TRBJ1-1|-|TRBV7-2|-
TGTGCCAGCAGCTTATCTCAGACGGGGAACACTGAAGCTTTCTTT
CASSLSQTGNTEAFF
>TRBJ1-5|-|TRBV28|-
TGTGCCAGCGGGAACACGGGGCCCCAGCATTTT
CASGNTGPQHF
>TRBJ2-5|-|TRBV5-8|-
TGTGCCAGCACCTTTGGTGGAACAGGTTCCGGGACCCAGTACTTC
CASTFGGTGSGTQYF
>TRBJ1-2|TRBD1|TRBV4-2|-
TGTGCCAGCAGCCAAGTGGGGGACAGTAAGGGCTACACCTTC
CASSQVGDSKGYTF
>TRBJ2-6|TRBD1|TRBV2|-
TGTGCCAGCAGTGAAGCAGGGGGCGACTCTGGGGCCAACGTCCTGACTTTC
CASSEAGGDSGANVLTF
>TRBJ2-1|-|TRBV12-3/TRBV12-4|-
TGTGCCAGCAGTTTTGCCACCGGGGAGCAGTTCTTC
CASSFATGEQFF
>TRBJ2-5|-|TRBV19|-
TGTGCCAGTAGTATAAACAGGTTTCGGCCGGAGACCCAGTACTTC
CASSINRFRPETQYF
>TRBJ1-2|TRBD1|TRBV5-6|-
TGTGCCAGCAGCCCAACCGGGACAGGCTATGGCTACACCTTC
CASSPTGTGYGYTF
>TRBJ1-1|-|TRBV7-9|-
TGTGCCAGCAGCCCGGGGGGGAACACTGAAGCTTTCTTT
CASSPGGNTEAFF
>TRBJ1-5|-|TRBV7-2|once
TGTGCCAGCAGCTATACAGGTTATAGCAATCAGCCCCAGCATTTT
CASSYTGYSNQPQHF
>TRBJ2-3|TRBD1|TRBV19|-
TGTGCCAGTTCGAGGGGGCCAGGAGATACGCAGTATTTT
CASSRGPGDTQYF
>TRBJ2-3|-|TRBV6-2/TRBV6-3|-
TGTGCCAGCAGTTACGGGTCGGGGGCCAAACCAGATACGCAGTATTTT
CASSYGSGAKPDTQYF
>TRBJ2-2|-|TRBV4-3|-
TGCGCCAGCAGCCAAGATCGGGGAGCCGGGGAGCTGTTTTTT
CASSQDRGAGELFF
>TRBJ1-2|-|TRBV7-9|-
TGTGCCAGCAGCGGTCGGGACGGACCCATCTATGGCTACACCTTC
CASSGRDGPIYGYTF
>TRBJ1-4|-|TRBV12-3/TRBV12-4|-
TGTGCCAGCAGTTTGGGGGGCCGGGAAAAACTGTTTTTT
CASSLGGREKLFF
>TRBJ2-5|TRBD2|TRBV3-1/TRBV3-2|-
TGTGCCAGCAGCCCCGCTGAGGCGGGGGGAACCCAAGAGACCCAGTACTTC
CASSPAEAGGTQETQYF
>TRBJ1-4|TRBD1|TRBV3-1/TRBV3-2|-
TGTGCCAGCAGCCACCGGACAGGGGGAGGAACTAATGAAAAACTGTTTTTT
CASSHRTGGGTNEKLFF
>TRBJ2-5|-|TRBV5-1|-
TGCGCCAGCAGCCGGACGCGACAAGAGACCCAGTACTTC
CASSRTRQETQYF
>TRBJ1-1|-|TRBV1|-
TGCACCAGCAGCCAAGACGTGGGGCAGGGGCGGTCAAACACTGAAGCTTTCTTT
CTSSQDVGQGRSNTEAFF
>TRBJ2-6|-|TRBV4-3|few
TGCGCCAGCAGCCCAACCGTGGGCTCTGGGGCCAACGTCCTGACTTTC
CASSPTVGSGANVLTF
>TRBJ1-5|-|TRBV19|-
TGTGCCAGTAGTATAGTTTTGACAGGCAATCAGCCCCAGCATTTT
CASSIVLTGNQPQHF
>TRBJ1-5|-|TRBV19|-
TGTGCCAGTAGAATAGATGGCTCTGTCGAGGCCCAGCATTTT
CASRIDGSVEAQHF